This passage covers 27 T cell receptor beta chains from one sample sequenced in a study of blood T cell repertoires in COVID-19. Produced via immunoSEQ multiplex PCR; TCRdb's table is partial and in-frame only. The sample yields more than 120,000 clones, 85% to 90% seen once. Sequenced material: peripheral blood. The receptor set was obtained from a man over 45 who had recovered from COVID-19.

The chain couples TRBV19 to TRBJ1-6; D is perhaps TRBD1 (5 bases). The germline CDR1 and CDR2 sequences are LNHDA and SQIVND (reference sequence). The V and J ends lost 3 bases and 2 bases respectively, with 14 bases between them. The CDR3 runs to 17 residues. The DNA for the CDR3 is TGTGCCAGTAGTATTTCCCCGGGGGTTGCCTATAATTCACCCCTCCACTTT. This translates into CASSISPGVAYNSPLHF.

The chain has TRBV25-1 and TRBJ1-5, with TRBD1 as a possible D gene (6 bases). Germline lookup yields CDR1 MGHDK and CDR2 SYGVNS. Trimming shortened V by 4 bases and J by 9 bases, and 10 bases separated the two germline ends. There are 12 residues in the CDR3. The CDR3 here is CASSAQGLPQHF. CDR3 nucleotides: TGTGCCAGCAGTGCACAGGGTTTGCCCCAGCATTTT.

V usage is TRBV18 and J usage is TRBJ2-2; 7 positions agree with TRBD2. Trimming at V came to 1 base and at J to 0 bases, leaving 8 bases not matched to a gene. CDR3 length: 18 residues. Germline CDR1 KGHSH, CDR2 LQKENI. The CDR3 DNA is TGTGCCAGCTCACCACGGTTCGGGACTACACCGAACACCGGGGAGCTGTTTTTT. It encodes CASSPRFGTTPNTGELFF. Full variable domain (remainder filled in from reference TRBV18 and TRBJ2-2): NAGVMQNPRHLVRRRGQEARLRCSPMKGHSHVYWYRQLPEEGLKFMVYLQKENIIDESGMPKERFSAEFPKEGPSILRIQQVVRGDSAAYFCASSPRFGTTPNTGELFFGEGSRLTVL.

The chain carries TRBV7-2 and TRBJ1-3; D not resolved. CDR3 length: 15 residues. Trimming stripped 4 bases from V and 3 bases from J, with 13 bases between. Germline V gives CDR1 SGHTA, CDR2 FQGNSA. The CDR3 reads CASSSDTTGGNTIYF. The CDR3 DNA follows: TGTGCCAGCAGCTCAGATACAACGGGTGGAAACACCATATATTTT.

This chain joins TRBV7-9 and TRBJ1-5; 9 bases agree with TRBD1. Germline values: CDR1 SEHNR, CDR2 FQNEAQ (reference sequence). Unmatched junction bases numbered 14, after V lost 5 bases and J lost 0 bases. The CDR3 covers 19 residues. As DNA, the CDR3 is TGTGCCAGCAGCCGAGAATTACTGGGACAGGGATATAGCAATCAGCCCCAGCATTTT. As protein: CASSRELLGQGYSNQPQHF.

The genes are TRBV19 and TRBJ2-1, with 9 bases aligning to TRBD2. This CDR3 has 16 amino acids. Germline V gene data show CDR1 as LNHDA and CDR2 as SQIVND (reference sequence). V trimming: 1 base; J trimming: 7 bases; junction bases outside the gene matches: 8. The CDR3 DNA reads TGTGCCAGTAGTATAGGCGGGGGGGGACCGGAGAATGAGCAGTTCTTC. Translating gives CASSIGGGGPENEQFF.

The chain carries TRBV5-4 and TRBJ1-3; the D is unclear. V gave up 0 bases and J gave up 0 bases, with 4 bases separating them. The CDR3 is made up of 14 amino acids. Germline V gives CDR1 SGHNT, CDR2 YYREEE (reference sequence). CDR3 DNA: TGTGCCAGCAGCTTGGAGAGCTCTGGAAACACCATATATTTT. Its protein is CASSLESSGNTIYF.

The rearrangement joins TRBV5-6 to TRBJ2-5; 9 bases line up with TRBD2. Germline assignment: CDR1 SGHDT and CDR2 YYEEEE. The CDR3 contains 17 residues. V lost 0 bases and J lost 2; bases outside the gene matches: 8. This chain's CDR3 is CASSLVLSGGAQETQYF. The CDR3 bases are TGTGCCAGCAGCTTGGTCCTTAGCGGGGGAGCTCAAGAGACCCAGTACTTC.

As for this clone: An end of the junction does not agree with germline; a read error may underlie this. The chain joins TRBV13 to TRBJ2-7, with 8 bases aligning to TRBD1. Germline V gene data show CDR1 as PRHDT and CDR2 as FYEKMQ (reference sequence). The CDR3 totals 14 residues. In DNA form, the CDR3 reads TGTGCCAGCAGCCTAGGACAGGGTCTCTACGAGCAGTACTTC. Its translation is CASSLGQGLYEQYF. The full variable domain, completed using reference TRBV13 and TRBJ2-7, is AAGVIQSPRHLIKEKRETATLKCYPIPRHDTVYWYQQGPGQDPQFLISFYEKMQSDKGSIPDRFSAQQFSDYHSELNMSSLELGDSALYFCASSLGQGLYEQYFGPGTRLTVT.

The chain recombines TRBV18 with TRBJ1-5; 9 positions agree with TRBD1. With V trimmed by 4 bases and J by 5 bases, 9 bases remained unmatched. The CDR3 contains 16 residues. The germline V gene has CDR1 KGHSH and CDR2 LQKENI. CDR3 sequence (DNA): TGTGCCAGCTCACGCACCGGGACAGGGCCCCATCAGCCCCAGCATTTT. It codes for CASSRTGTGPHQPQHF.

V is TRBV3-1 (or the pseudogene TRBV3-2) and J is TRBJ2-1, with 13 bases identical to TRBD2. Germline V gene sequence: CDR1 LGHDT, CDR2 YNNKEL (reference sequence). The V gene end was trimmed by 1 base and the J gene end by 10 bases; junction bases not matched to a gene: 10. The CDR3 sequence is 17 residues long. The chain's CDR3 is CASSQGLALAGGREQFF. The DNA for the CDR3 is TGTGCCAGCAGCCAAGGTTTGGCACTAGCGGGGGGGAGGGAGCAGTTCTTC.

This chain uses TRBV9 with TRBJ2-7; 9 bases match TRBD2. CDR1 SGDLS and CDR2 YYNGEE come from the germline V gene. This CDR3 is built from 15 residues. Trimming at V came to 0 bases and at J to 1 base, leaving 2 bases not matched to a gene. CDR3 protein: CASSVGLAGSYEQYF. CDR3 nucleotide sequence: TGTGCCAGCAGCGTAGGGCTAGCGGGATCCTACGAGCAGTACTTC. The complete variable domain, with remaining parts taken from reference TRBV9 and TRBJ2-7, reads DSGVTQTPKHLITATGQRVTLRCSPRSGDLSVYWYQQSLDQGLQFLIQYYNGEERAKGNILERFSAQQFPDLHSELNLSSLELGDSALYFCASSVGLAGSYEQYFGPGTRLTVT.

The table lists this clone with a count of one. The V gene is TRBV11-2, the J gene TRBJ2-1; 9 bases agree with TRBD2. J gave up 6 bases and V 5 bases, and 14 bases lay outside the gene matches. Germline V lookup: CDR1 SGHAT, CDR2 FQNNGV. CDR3 length: 17 residues. The DNA for the CDR3 is TGTGCCAGCAGCCAGGGAGTAGGCGGGGGGGCCATCAATGAGCAGTTCTTC. It encodes CASSQGVGGGAINEQFF. Full variable domain (outside the CDR3, taken from reference TRBV11-2 and TRBJ2-1): EAGVAQSPRYKIIEKRQSVAFWCNPISGHATLYWYQQILGQGPKLLIQFQNNGVVDDSQLPKDRFSAERLKGVDSTLKIQPAKLEDSAVYLCASSQGVGGGAINEQFFGPGTRLTVL.

The J gene is TRBJ2-7, the V gene TRBV27; 7 bases are shared with TRBD1. The CDR3 runs to 14 residues. The trim removed 6 bases at V and 3 bases at J, leaving 8 bases unmatched. The germline gives CDR1 MNHEY, CDR2 SMNVEV (reference sequence). CDR3 sequence reads: CASSDDRDGYEQYF. The DNA of the CDR3 is TGTGCCAGCAGCGACGACAGGGACGGCTACGAGCAGTACTTC.

This clone was counted between two and nine times. V and J are TRBV18 and TRBJ1-6; TRBD1 matches 7 bases. This CDR3 has 14 amino acids. The ends lost 3 bases at V and 6 bases at J; junction bases unmatched: 2. Per the germline V gene, CDR1 is KGHSH and CDR2 is LQKENI. In nucleotides, the CDR3 is TGTGCCAGCTCACCCGGGACAGTTAATTCACCCCTCCACTTT. Translation gives CASSPGTVNSPLHF.

For the CDR3, the DNA is TGTGCCAGCACGACAATCCAGGGCTATGGCTACACCTTC. Amino acids: CASTTIQGYGYTF. The chain is built from TRBV6-5 and TRBJ1-2; D is perhaps TRBD1 (5 bases). V lost 7 bases and J 4 bases, leaving 13 bases between the germline ends. The CDR3 is made up of 13 amino acids. Germline V gene lookup returns CDR1 MNHEY and CDR2 SVGAGI.

The chain carries TRBV4-3 and TRBJ2-7; TRBD1 agrees at 7 bases. This CDR3 has 15 residues. With V trimmed by 0 bases and J by 3 bases, 5 bases remained unmatched. Germline V CDR1 and CDR2: LGHNA, YSLEER. The CDR3 spells CASSQERDSIYEQYF. The CDR3 region has the DNA TGCGCCAGCAGCCAAGAACGGGACAGTATCTACGAGCAGTACTTC.

The chain links TRBV6-5 to TRBJ1-1; 7 positions match TRBD1. Trimming removed 3 bases from V and 6 bases from J; junction bases left unmatched: 7. The CDR3 runs to 14 residues. Germline loops: CDR1 MNHEY, CDR2 SVGAGI. CDR3 sequence (DNA): TGTGCCAGCAGTTATCAACGACAGGGTCCTGAAGCTTTCTTT. It codes for CASSYQRQGPEAFF.

The chain couples TRBV19 to TRBJ1-5; TRBD1 matches 7 bases. J lost 1 base, V lost 6 bases, and 3 bases had no gene match. The length of the CDR3 is 14 residues. CDR1 is LNHDA and CDR2 is SQIVND in the germline V gene (reference sequence). In DNA form, the CDR3 reads TGTGCCAGTAGCGGGACAGCAAGCAATCAGCCCCAGCATTTT. Its protein product is CASSGTASNQPQHF.

The chain joins TRBV11-3 to TRBJ2-5; 7 nucleotides align to TRBD2. The CDR3 covers 13 residues. In germline, CDR1 is SGHNT, CDR2 YENEEA. The V segment lost 6 bases and the J segment 2 bases; nucleotides outside the gene matches: 3. The DNA of the CDR3 is TGTGCCAGCAGTCGCGGGGGACAAGAGACCCAGTACTTC. Translation gives CASSRGGQETQYF. The full variable domain, completed using reference TRBV11-3 and TRBJ2-5, is EAGVVQSPRYKIIEKKQPVAFWCNPISGHNTLYWYLQNLGQGPELLIRYENEEAVDDSQLPKDRFSAERLKGVDSTLKIQPAELGDSAVYLCASSRGGQETQYFGPGTRLLVL.

This clone has a handful of counts. The chain links TRBV5-1 to TRBJ1-1, with D tentatively TRBD1 (6 bases). The CDR3 covers 14 residues. Germline CDR1 reads SGHRS; CDR2 reads YFSETQ. Trimming pared 0 bases from V and 4 bases from J, leaving 10 bases between. The CDR3 region is CASSLEGTTTEAFF. The CDR3 region has the DNA TGCGCCAGCAGCTTGGAAGGGACAACCACTGAAGCTTTCTTT.

The sample holds a few counts of this clone. The chain employs TRBV7-2 and TRBJ1-1; maybe TRBD1 (5 bases). Per germline, CDR1 SGHTA and CDR2 FQGNSA. The CDR3 totals 15 residues. V shed 6 bases and J shed 0 bases, with 14 bases lying between them. This CDR3 is CASRPGRGVNTEAFF. CDR3 in DNA: TGTGCCAGCAGACCCGGACGGGGGGTGAACACTGAAGCTTTCTTT.

The chain uses TRBV11-3 and TRBJ1-1; TRBD1 matches 9 bases. Trimming took 1 base from V and 5 from J; bases not matched to a gene: 5. In germline, CDR1 is SGHNT, CDR2 YENEEA. CDR3 length equals 15 residues. The CDR3 nucleotides are TGTGCCAGCAGCTTAGGACAGGGGGTGGTGACTGAAGCTTTCTTT. Encoded protein: CASSLGQGVVTEAFF.

The chain employs TRBV6-2 or TRBV6-3 and TRBJ2-3, with 9 bases aligning to TRBD1. This CDR3 has 20 residues. Trimming removed 4 bases from V and 0 bases from J; junction bases left unmatched: 17. CDR1 MNHEY and CDR2 SVGEGT come from the germline V gene. The CDR3 nucleotides are TGTGCCAGCAGTTCACCCTGGGGACAGGGAATAGTTGAGAGCACAGATACGCAGTATTTT. It codes for CASSSPWGQGIVESTDTQYF.

V usage is TRBV5-1 and J usage is TRBJ2-3, with TRBD1 as a possible D gene (5 bases). This CDR3 comprises 16 residues. Germline CDR1 and CDR2: SGHRS and YFSETQ. V was pared by 0 bases and J by 2 bases, with 13 bases between. The CDR3 DNA reads TGCGCCAGCAGCTTGGGTGGGGCCAGAAACACAGATACGCAGTATTTT. Its translation: CASSLGGARNTDTQYF.

The rearrangement joins TRBV3-1 (or the pseudogene TRBV3-2) to TRBJ2-5, with D maybe TRBD1 (7 bases). Trimming cost V 8 bases and J 3 bases, with 16 bases left between them. Per the germline V gene, CDR1 is LGHDT and CDR2 is YNNKEL (reference sequence). This CDR3 comprises 14 residues. The DNA of the CDR3 is TGTGCCAGCGAACGGCAGGGGGGCGAAGAGACCCAGTACTTC. Translated: CASERQGGEETQYF.

This clone was seen a single time. The chain is built from TRBV2 and TRBJ1-2; maybe TRBD1 (6 bases). The V gene lost 5 bases and the J gene lost 4 bases, with 11 bases spanning the gap. CDR3 length: 13 amino acids. CDR1 SNHLY and CDR2 FYNNEI come from the germline V gene. The CDR3 DNA reads TGTGCCAGCAGTACAGGGTCTCCCTATGGCTACACCTTC. It encodes CASSTGSPYGYTF.